This T cell receptor beta chain emerged from a study of tumor-infiltrating lymphocytes in primary liver carcinoma. Overall study context: Primary liver carcinoma, confirmed by histopathology, was surgically resected.

The study's findings and limits: Each sample was bulk and unsorted; consequently, CD4+ and CD8+ repertoires were not compared. The top-250-clone fraction was significantly higher in tumors than in blood (p = 0.039). Between tumor regions, pairs overlapped more than tumor-adjacent and tumor-blood pairs did.

Making TCR beta cDNA involved approximately 520 ng total RNA and a constant-region primer. ARM-PCR was slightly modified, and three nested multiplex PCR rounds with it gave rise to the TCR beta libraries. The first two PCR rounds used TRBV1-TRBV30 forward primers with a C-beta reverse primer, nine to ten cycles each. TCRdb passed the multiplex PCR reads through MiXCR, listing each CDR3 protein once. In the table there are 200,000 or so distinct CDR3 sequences, approximately 64% of which are singletons. This clonotype was counted ten times or more. Its matching antigen is unknown. Blood RNA was derived from unsorted whole blood, and germline DNA was extracted too. This CDR3 has 14 amino acids. After removal of 1 base from V and 8 bases from J, the junction contained 3 bases not matched to a gene.

This receptor was obtained from an older woman with primary liver carcinoma and hepatitis B virus infection. V and J are TRBV12-3 or TRBV12-4 and TRBJ2-1, with TRBD1 matching over 9 bases. The sequencing input was peripheral blood. The CDR3 DNA follows: TGTGCCAGCAGTTTAGGGACAGGGGTTGATGAGCAGTTCTTC. Protein sequence: CASSLGTGVDEQFF.